A selection of T cell receptor beta chains follows, all from one sample in a study of regulatory T cells in long-lasting Graves disease. TCRdb called the multiplex PCR reads again in MiXCR, with one record for every CDR3 protein. This table has some 350,000 distinct CDR3 sequences, about a sixth appearing once. These data also formed part of another study, on T cells in Graves' hyperthyroidism and ophthalmopathy.

The sequencing used peripheral blood mononuclear cells (PBMCs), collected at new diagnosis, from a patient treated with antithyroid drugs. These receptors all stem from a young woman with Graves disease. CDR3s leave out the opening cysteine and the closing phenylalanine or tryptophan. D genes are given only for firm matches. Size is omitted from some rows. Given values are once, few, many or a class for expanded clones.

clone_size v_call d_call cdr3_aa
NA TRBV19 NA ASSMGYKSEKLF
many TRBV28 NA ASNRGGNEQF
NA TRBV10-3 TRBD2 AISEQASGDPMGTQY
few TRBV28 NA ANRQDYNSPLH
many TRBV11-2 NA ASSLDIPRGNEQF
many TRBV28 TRBD1 ASSSGQNYGYT
NA TRBV20-1 NA SAPGQPGSPLH
many TRBV7-2 NA ASSGGPNEKLF
NA TRBV27 NA ASSLGQGTQY
many TRBV6-1 NA ASGTGSEAF
NA TRBV14 TRBD1 ASSHHRGLEQY
many TRBV20-1 TRBD1 SASSWDRAGDTQY
NA TRBV19 NA ASSIGPGTEAF
NA TRBV12-3/TRBV12-4 TRBD1 ASSPDRGRRPQH
NA TRBV20-1 NA SARGGEYY
NA TRBV6-1 NA ASTGRDPYEQY
many TRBV2 NA ASSYEGGLRYQETQY
once TRBV11-2 NA ASSPGAGGRYLIQY
many TRBV11-2 TRBD2 ATHRGRGRETQY
NA TRBV20-1 NA SPDSEGANYGYT
NA TRBV28 TRBD2 ASSLSSGPGANEQF
many TRBV11-2 TRBD2 ASSSASGPQETQY
many TRBV18 NA ASSPTRGAGYT
many TRBV18 TRBD2 ASSRSRSGGASTDTQY
few TRBV6-2/TRBV6-3 NA ASNSGRAEYYGYT
many TRBV28 NA ASSLDGVPYEQY
few TRBV10-2 NA ASSAQPAPGPGPNEQF
NA TRBV19 TRBD2 ASRTLAGEHYNEQF
NA TRBV7-3 TRBD1 ASSKTGTGFWVGYT
many TRBV2 NA ASSEEGVTEQF
NA TRBV10-3 NA AIRGGRSQETQY
few TRBV6-1 NA ATIDSYYGYT